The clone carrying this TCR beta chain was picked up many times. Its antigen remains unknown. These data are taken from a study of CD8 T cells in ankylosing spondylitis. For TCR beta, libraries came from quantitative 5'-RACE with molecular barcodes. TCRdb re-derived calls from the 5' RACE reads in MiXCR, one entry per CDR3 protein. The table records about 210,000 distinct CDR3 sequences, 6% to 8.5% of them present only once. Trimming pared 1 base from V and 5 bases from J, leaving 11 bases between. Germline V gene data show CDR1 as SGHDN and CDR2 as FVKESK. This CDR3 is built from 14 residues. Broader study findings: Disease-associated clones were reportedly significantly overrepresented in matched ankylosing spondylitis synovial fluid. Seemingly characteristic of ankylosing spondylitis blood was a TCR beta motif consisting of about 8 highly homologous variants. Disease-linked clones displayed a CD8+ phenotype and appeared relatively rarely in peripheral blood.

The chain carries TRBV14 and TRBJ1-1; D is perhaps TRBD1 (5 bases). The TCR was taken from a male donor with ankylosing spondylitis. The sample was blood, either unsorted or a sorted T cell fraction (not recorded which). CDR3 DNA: TGTGCCAGCAGCCAAGTGATAGGGGATACTGAAGCTTTCTTT. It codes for CASSQVIGDTEAFF.